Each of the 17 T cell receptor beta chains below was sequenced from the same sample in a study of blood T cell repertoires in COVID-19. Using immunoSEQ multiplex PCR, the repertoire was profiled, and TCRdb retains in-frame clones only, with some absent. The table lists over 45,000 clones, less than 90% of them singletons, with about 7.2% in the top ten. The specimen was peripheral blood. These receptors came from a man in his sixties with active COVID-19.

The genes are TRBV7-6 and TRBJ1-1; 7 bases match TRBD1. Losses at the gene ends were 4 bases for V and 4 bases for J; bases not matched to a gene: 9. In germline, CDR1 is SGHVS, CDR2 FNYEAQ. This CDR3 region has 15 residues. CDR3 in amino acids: CASSSQGRKLTEAFF. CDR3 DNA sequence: TGTGCCAGCAGCTCACAGGGGAGGAAGCTCACTGAAGCTTTCTTT. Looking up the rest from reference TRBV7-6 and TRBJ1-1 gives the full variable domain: GAGVSQSPRYKVTKRGQDVALRCDPISGHVSLYWYRQALGQGPEFLTYFNYEAQQDKSGLPNDRFSAERPEGSISTLTIQRTEQRDSAMYRCASSSQGRKLTEAFFGQGTRLTVV.

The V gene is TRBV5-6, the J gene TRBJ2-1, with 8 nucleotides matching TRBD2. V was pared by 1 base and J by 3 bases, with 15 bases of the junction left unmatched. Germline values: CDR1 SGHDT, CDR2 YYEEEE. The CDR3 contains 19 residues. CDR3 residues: CASSLRKGGGLLFYNEQFF. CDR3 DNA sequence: TGTGCCAGCAGCTTGAGAAAAGGCGGGGGGCTCCTCTTCTACAATGAGCAGTTCTTC. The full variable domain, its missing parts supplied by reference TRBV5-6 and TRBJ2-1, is DAGVTQSPTHLIKTRGQQVTLRCSPKSGHDTVSWYQQALGQGPQFIFQYYEEEERQRGNFPDRFSGHQFPNYSSELNVNALLLGDSALYLCASSLRKGGGLLFYNEQFFGPGTRLTVL.

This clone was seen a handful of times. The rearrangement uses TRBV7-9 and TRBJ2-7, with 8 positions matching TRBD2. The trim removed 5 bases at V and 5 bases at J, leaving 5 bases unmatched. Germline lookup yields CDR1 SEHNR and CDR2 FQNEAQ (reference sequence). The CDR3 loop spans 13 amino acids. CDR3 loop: CASSATSVDEQYF. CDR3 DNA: TGTGCCAGCAGCGCGACTAGCGTGGACGAGCAGTACTTC.

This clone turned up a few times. CDR3 loop: CASSGLDYEQYF. The DNA of the CDR3 is TGTGCCAGCAGTGGACTAGACTACGAGCAGTACTTC. The chain couples TRBV2 to TRBJ2-7; maybe TRBD2 (6 bases). V dropped 4 bases and J dropped 3 bases, with 7 bases sitting between them. This CDR3 spans 12 amino acids. The germline CDR1 and CDR2 sequences are SNHLY and FYNNEI. Combining the CDR3 with reference TRBV2 and TRBJ2-7 gives the whole variable domain EPEVTQTPSHQVTQMGQEVILRCVPISNHLYFYWYRQILGQKVEFLVSFYNNEISEKSEIFDDQFSVERPDGSNFTLKIRSTKLEDSAMYFCASSGLDYEQYFGPGTRLTVT.

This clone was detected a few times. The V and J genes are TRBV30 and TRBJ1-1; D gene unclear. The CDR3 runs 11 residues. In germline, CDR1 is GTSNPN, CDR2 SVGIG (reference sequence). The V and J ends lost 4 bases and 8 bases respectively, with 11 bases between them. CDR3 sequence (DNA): TGTGCCTGGACCAGAACCCTGGAAGCTTTCTTT. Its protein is CAWTRTLEAFF.

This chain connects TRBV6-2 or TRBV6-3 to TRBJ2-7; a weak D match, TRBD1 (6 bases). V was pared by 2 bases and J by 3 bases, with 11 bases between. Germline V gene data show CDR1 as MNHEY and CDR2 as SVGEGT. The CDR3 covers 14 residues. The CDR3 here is CASSYQGFSYEQYF. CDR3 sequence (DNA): TGTGCCAGCAGTTACCAGGGGTTCAGCTACGAGCAGTACTTC.

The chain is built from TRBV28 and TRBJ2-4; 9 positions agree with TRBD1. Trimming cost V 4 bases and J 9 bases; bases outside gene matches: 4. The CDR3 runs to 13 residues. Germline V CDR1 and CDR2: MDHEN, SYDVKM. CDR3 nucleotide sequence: TGTGCCAGCAGTTACAGGGGGCGCGGCATTCAGTACTTC. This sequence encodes CASSYRGRGIQYF.

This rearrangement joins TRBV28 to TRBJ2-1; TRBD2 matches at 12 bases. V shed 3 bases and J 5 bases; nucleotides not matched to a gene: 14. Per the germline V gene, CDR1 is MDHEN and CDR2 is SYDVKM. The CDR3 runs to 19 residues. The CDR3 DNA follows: TGTGCCAGCAGTTTTACAGCGCTGACTAGCGGGAGTATCGACAATGAGCAGTTCTTC. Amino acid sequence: CASSFTALTSGSIDNEQFF.

The chain's CDR3 is CASSLGVQGSLFF. For the CDR3, the DNA is TGTGCCAGCAGCTTGGGAGTCCAGGGGTCGTTGTTTTTT. The V and J genes are TRBV5-8 and TRBJ2-2; perhaps TRBD1 as D (6 bases). The CDR3 spans 13 residues. Trimming pared 0 bases from V and 15 bases from J, leaving 15 bases between. Germline CDR1 SGHTS, CDR2 YDEGEE.

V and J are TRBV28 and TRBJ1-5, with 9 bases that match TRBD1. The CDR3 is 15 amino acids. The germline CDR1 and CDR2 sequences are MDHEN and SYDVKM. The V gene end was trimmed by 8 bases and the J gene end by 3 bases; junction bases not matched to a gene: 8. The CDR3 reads CASAYRGPPNQPQHF. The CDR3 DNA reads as TGTGCCAGCGCCTACAGGGGGCCCCCCAATCAGCCCCAGCATTTT.

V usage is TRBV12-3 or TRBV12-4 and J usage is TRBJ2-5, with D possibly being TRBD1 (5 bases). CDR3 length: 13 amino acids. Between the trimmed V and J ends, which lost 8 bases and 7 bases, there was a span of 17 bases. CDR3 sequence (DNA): TGTGCCAGCGGCGGCGCAGGGATGGGGACCCAGTACTTC. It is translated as CASGGAGMGTQYF.

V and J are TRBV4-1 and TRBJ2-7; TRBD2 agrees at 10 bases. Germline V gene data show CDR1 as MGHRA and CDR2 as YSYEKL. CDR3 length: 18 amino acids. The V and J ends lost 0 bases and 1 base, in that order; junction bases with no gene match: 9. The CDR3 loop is CASSQEPPTSGESYEQYF. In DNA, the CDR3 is TGCGCCAGCAGCCAAGAACCGCCCACTAGCGGGGAATCCTACGAGCAGTACTTC.

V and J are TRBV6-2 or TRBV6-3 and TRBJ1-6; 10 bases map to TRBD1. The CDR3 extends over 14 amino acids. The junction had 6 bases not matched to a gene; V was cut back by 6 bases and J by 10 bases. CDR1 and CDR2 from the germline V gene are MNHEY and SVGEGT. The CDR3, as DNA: TGTGCCAGCAGCTCCGGGACAGGGGAATCACCCCTCCACTTT. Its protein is CASSSGTGESPLHF.

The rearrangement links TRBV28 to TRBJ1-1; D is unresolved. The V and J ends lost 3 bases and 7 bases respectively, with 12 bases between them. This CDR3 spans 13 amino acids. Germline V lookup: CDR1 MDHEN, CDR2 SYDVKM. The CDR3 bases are TGTGCCAGCAGTTTGATGGGTAGGAGTGAAGCTTTCTTT. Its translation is CASSLMGRSEAFF.

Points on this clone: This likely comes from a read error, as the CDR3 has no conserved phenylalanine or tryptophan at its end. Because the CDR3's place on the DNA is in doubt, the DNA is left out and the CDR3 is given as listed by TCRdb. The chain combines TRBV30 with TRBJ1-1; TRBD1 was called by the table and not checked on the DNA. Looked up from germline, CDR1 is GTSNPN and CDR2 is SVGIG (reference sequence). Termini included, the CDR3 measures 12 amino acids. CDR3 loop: CAWSSRQGALGY.

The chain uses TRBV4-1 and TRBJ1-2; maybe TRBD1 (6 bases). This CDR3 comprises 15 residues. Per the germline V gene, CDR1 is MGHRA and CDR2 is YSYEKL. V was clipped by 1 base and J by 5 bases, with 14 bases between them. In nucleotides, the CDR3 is TGCGCCAGCAGCCAAGGACCACAGGGCGGGTATGGCTACACCTTC. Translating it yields CASSQGPQGGYGYTF.

CDR3 loop: CASSYSRGGRETQYF. CDR3 coding DNA: TGTGCCAGCAGTTACTCTCGGGGGGGGCGGGAGACCCAGTACTTC. The chain joins TRBV6-6 to TRBJ2-5; 8 bases fit TRBD2. The junction had 5 bases not matched to a gene; V was cut back by 0 bases and J by 5 bases. The CDR3 has 15 amino acids. Germline V gene sequence: CDR1 MNHNY, CDR2 SVGAGI (reference sequence).